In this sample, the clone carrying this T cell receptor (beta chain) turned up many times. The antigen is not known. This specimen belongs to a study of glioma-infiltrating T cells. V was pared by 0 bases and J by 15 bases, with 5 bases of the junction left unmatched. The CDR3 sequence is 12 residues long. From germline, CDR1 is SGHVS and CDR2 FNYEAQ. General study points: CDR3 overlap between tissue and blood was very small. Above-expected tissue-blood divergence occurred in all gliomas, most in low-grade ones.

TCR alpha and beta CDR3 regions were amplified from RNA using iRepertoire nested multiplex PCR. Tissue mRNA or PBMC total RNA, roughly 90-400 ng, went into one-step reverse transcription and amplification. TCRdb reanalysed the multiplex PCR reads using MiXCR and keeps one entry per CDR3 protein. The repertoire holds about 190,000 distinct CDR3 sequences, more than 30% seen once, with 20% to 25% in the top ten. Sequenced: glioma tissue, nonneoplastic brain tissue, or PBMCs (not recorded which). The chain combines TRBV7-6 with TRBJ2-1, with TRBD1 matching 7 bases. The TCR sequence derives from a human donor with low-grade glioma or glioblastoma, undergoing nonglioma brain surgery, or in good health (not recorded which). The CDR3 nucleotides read TGTGCCAGCAGCTTAGCAACAGGGGAAAGGTTCTTC. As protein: CASSLATGERFF.